Listed below are T cell receptor beta chains from one sample, sequenced in a study of early T cells in non-severe SARS-CoV-2 infection. MiXCR, applied by TCRdb to the 5' RACE reads, yields one record per CDR3 protein. The sample holds roughly 81,000 distinct CDR3 sequences, about 6.5% seen once. The sample was whole blood. The receptors come from an adult who was a healthcare worker with PCR-confirmed SARS-CoV-2 infection or an uninfected control (not recorded which). Both conserved end residues are part of each CDR3. Each record gives: V gene, clone size, J gene, D gene, CDR3 DNA, CDR3 protein. D genes are given only for firm matches. Some rows mark clone size as missing; the rest say once, few, many or name a class of expanded clone.

TRBV25-1	few	TRBJ2-2	TRBD1	TGTGCCAGCAGTGGCGGACAGGGGTGGACCGGGGAGCTGTTTTTT	CASSGGQGWTGELFF
TRBV20-1	NA	TRBJ1-2	NA	TGCAGTGCTAGCCCCCCCCAGGGCTCCAACTATGGCTACACCTTC	CSASPPQGSNYGYTF
TRBV29-1	NA	TRBJ2-7	TRBD2	TGCAGCGTTTCTAGCGGGATCCCCTACGAGCAGTACTTC	CSVSSGIPYEQYF
TRBV29-1	many	TRBJ1-2	TRBD1	TGCAGCGTTGGTGACAGGGTCGGCTACACCTTC	CSVGDRVGYTF
TRBV7-9	many	TRBJ1-1	NA	TGTGCCAGCAGCTCTACACCGAACACTGAAGCTTTCTTT	CASSSTPNTEAFF
TRBV2	NA	TRBJ2-3	NA	TGTGCCAGCAGGGAAGCTCCTAGTGCAGATACGCAGTATTTT	CASREAPSADTQYF
TRBV14	NA	TRBJ2-7	TRBD2	TGTGCCAGCAGCCAAGTGTTCGGGACTACCTACGAGCAGTACTTC	CASSQVFGTTYEQYF
TRBV6-1	NA	TRBJ2-7	NA	TGTGCCAGCAGTGAAGACCTCCTGCGCCCAACACGCCAGCAGTACTTC	CASSEDLLRPTRQQYF
TRBV9	NA	TRBJ1-5	TRBD1	TGTGCCAGCAGCGTAGGGGACAGGGGAGGCAATCAGCCCCAGCATTTT	CASSVGDRGGNQPQHF
TRBV20-1	many	TRBJ1-2	TRBD1	TGCAGTGCTAGAATAGCGGGACAGGGGAGCTATGGCTACACCTTC	CSARIAGQGSYGYTF
TRBV7-9	NA	TRBJ2-7	TRBD2	TGTGCCAGCAGCTTAGTCGGGGGGAACTCCTACGAGCAGTACTTC	CASSLVGGNSYEQYF
TRBV7-6	NA	TRBJ2-3	NA	TGTGCCAGCAGCTTGAGGAGGAGAGATACGCAGTATTTT	CASSLRRRDTQYF
TRBV6-6	many	TRBJ1-1	NA	TGTGCCAGCAGTTACGACGAGAACACTGAAGCTTTCTTT	CASSYDENTEAFF
TRBV7-8	many	TRBJ1-1	TRBD1	TGTGCCAGCAGCCACCGACAGGGGATGAACACTGAAGCTTTCTTT	CASSHRQGMNTEAFF
TRBV2	NA	TRBJ1-1	NA	TGTGCCAGCAGTGAAGGCAGAAAGTACACTGAAGCTTTCTTT	CASSEGRKYTEAFF
TRBV6-5	few	TRBJ2-3	NA	TGTGCCAGCACCCCGGCAGGGGCAGATACGCAGTATTTT	CASTPAGADTQYF
TRBV29-1	many	TRBJ1-1	NA	TGCAGCGTTGTTTTACTCCTTAAAAAGAACACTGAAGCTTTCTTT	CSVVLLLKKNTEAFF
TRBV20-1	NA	TRBJ2-5	TRBD1	TGCAGTGCCTCAAGGGGGCGAGGGGGGACCCAGTACTTC	CSASRGRGGTQYF